What follows are 12 T cell receptor beta chains derived from one specimen sequenced in a study of radiotherapy plus CTLA-4 blockade in lung cancer. Method: immunoSEQ multiplex PCR; TCRdb's copy keeps in-frame clones and lacks some. The profile shows 90,000 to 100,000 clones, around 74% of them singletons. The sequences come from peripheral blood, collected from a patient treated with radiotherapy plus ipilimumab. These receptors all stem from a human donor with non-small cell lung cancer who had a partial response to radiotherapy plus ipilimumab. Some clones in this sample may be carry-over from other donors' samples.

The rearrangement links TRBV4-2 to TRBJ1-2; the match to TRBD1 covers 8 bases. The CDR3 covers 18 residues. CDR1 and CDR2 from the germline V gene are LGHNA and YNFKEQ. J lost 0 bases, V lost 0 bases, and 9 bases had no gene match. The CDR3 nucleotides read TGTGCCAGCAGCCAAGATCCCCCAGGGGGCGCGTCTAACTATGGCTACACCTTC. As protein: CASSQDPPGGASNYGYTF.

The J gene is TRBJ1-6, the V gene TRBV30, with TRBD1 matching over 9 bases. The junction had 10 bases not matched to a gene; V was cut back by 3 bases and J by 7 bases. CDR3 length equals 16 residues. Germline V gives CDR1 GTSNPN, CDR2 SVGIG (reference sequence). The DNA for the CDR3 is TGTGCCTGGAGCAACGGGACAGGGAAGGGCAATTCACCCCTCCACTTT. Its translation: CAWSNGTGKGNSPLHF.

The chain carries TRBV6-6 and TRBJ2-7; TRBD1 is a possible D gene (5 bases). CDR1 MNHNY and CDR2 SVGAGI come from the germline V gene (reference sequence). The CDR3 covers 15 residues. V lost 5 bases and J lost 0, with 14 bases in between. This CDR3 is CASSTTTESSYEQYF. CDR3 DNA: TGTGCCAGCAGTACCACGACAGAAAGCTCCTACGAGCAGTACTTC.

The rearrangement joins TRBV5-1 to TRBJ1-6, with a weak D call TRBD1 (6 bases). Germline lookup yields CDR1 SGHRS and CDR2 YFSETQ. The CDR3 covers 15 residues. V was cut by 1 base and J by 7 bases, with 12 bases left in between. CDR3 region: CASSLSTGTNSPLHF. The DNA for the CDR3 is TGCGCCAGCAGCTTGAGCACAGGGACGAATTCACCCCTCCACTTT.

V and J are TRBV5-4 and TRBJ2-7; 7 bases map to TRBD1. Germline V CDR1 and CDR2: SGHNT, YYREEE (reference sequence). With V trimmed by 4 bases and J by 6 bases, 4 bases remained unmatched. There are 12 residues in the CDR3. CDR3 sequence (DNA): TGTGCCAGCAGCCCCGACAGGGTCGAGCAGTACTTC. Amino acid sequence: CASSPDRVEQYF.

The V gene is TRBV11-3, the J gene TRBJ2-7, with unresolved D. Trimming stripped 1 base from V and 0 bases from J, with 10 bases between. This CDR3 contains 15 residues. Germline V gives CDR1 SGHNT, CDR2 YENEEA. CDR3 nucleotide sequence: TGTGCCAGCAGCTTAGTGGGCCTGAGCTCCTACGAGCAGTACTTC. This translates into CASSLVGLSSYEQYF.

The CDR3 region is CASTSPGGAATQYF. CDR3 DNA sequence: TGTGCCAGCACCTCCCCGGGGGGAGCGGCGACGCAGTATTTT. The chain has TRBV6-5 and TRBJ2-3, with TRBD2 matching 7 bases. This CDR3 comprises 14 residues. The germline CDR1 and CDR2 sequences are MNHEY and SVGAGI. With 7 bases clipped from V and 9 bases from J, the junction kept 13 bases outside the gene matches.

The V gene is TRBV5-4, the J gene TRBJ2-7, with no clear D. The CDR3 extends over 15 amino acids. Trimming shortened V by 4 bases and J by 1 base, and 15 bases separated the two germline ends. CDR1 and CDR2 (germline): SGHNT, YYREEE (reference sequence). The CDR3 reads CASSPGGSLSYEQYF. The CDR3 DNA sequence: TGTGCCAGCAGCCCCGGTGGTAGCTTATCCTACGAGCAGTACTTC.

This chain uses TRBV7-3 with TRBJ2-3, with D perhaps matching TRBD2 (5 bases). V lost 5 bases and J 2 bases, leaving 17 bases between the germline ends. Germline values: CDR1 SGHTA, CDR2 FQGTGA. The length of the CDR3 is 16 residues. In DNA form, the CDR3 reads TGTGCCAGCAGCCCCCAGGCTAGCAGCGACACAGATACGCAGTATTTT. It codes for CASSPQASSDTDTQYF.

This clone showed up just once. The chain carries TRBV7-2 and TRBJ2-2; the match to TRBD2 covers 10 bases. This CDR3 has 17 residues. The V and J ends lost 1 base and 4 bases, in that order; junction bases with no gene match: 6. CDR1 is SGHTA and CDR2 is FQGNSA in the germline V gene. CDR3 residues: CASSLVLAGAVTGELFF. Here the CDR3 DNA reads TGTGCCAGCAGCTTAGTTCTAGCGGGGGCCGTCACCGGGGAGCTGTTTTTT. Drawing the rest from reference TRBV7-2 and TRBJ2-2, the complete variable domain is GAGVSQSPSNKVTEKGKDVELRCDPISGHTALYWYRQSLGQGLEFLIYFQGNSAPDKSGLPSDRFSAERTGGSVSTLTIQRTQQEDSAVYLCASSLVLAGAVTGELFFGEGSRLTVL.

This chain links TRBV2 with TRBJ2-6; a weak D match, TRBD2 (6 bases). V was pared by 1 base and J by 1 base, with 14 bases between. Germline V lookup: CDR1 SNHLY, CDR2 FYNNEI. CDR3 length: 18 residues. CDR3 sequence reads: CASSEVAAGLSGANVLTF. In DNA form, the CDR3 reads TGTGCCAGCAGTGAAGTAGCGGCGGGACTGTCTGGGGCCAACGTCCTGACTTTC.

The V and J genes are TRBV7-2 and TRBJ2-7; 9 nucleotides agree with TRBD2. Germline CDR1 reads SGHTA; CDR2 reads FQGNSA. The CDR3 has 15 amino acids. V dropped 4 bases and J dropped 5; count of bases not matched to a gene: 9. CDR3 amino acids: CASSSGLALGNEQYF. Written as DNA, the CDR3 is TGTGCCAGCAGCTCCGGACTAGCGTTAGGCAACGAGCAGTACTTC.